Listed here is a single T cell receptor beta chain. Its antigen is unknown. One base away there is no much larger clone; base qualities are not given. The sample's time point label is to be understood as: baseline before first vaccination. Taken with the paper, the label for treatment or condition translates to: meningococcal conjugate vaccine given as trial control. Vaccinee samples were obtained from the UK trials COV001 and COV002, which included a single-blind randomized controlled phase 2/3 trial of AZD1222 (ChAdOx1 nCoV-19) in healthy adults. Trial participant PBMC samples were collected at day 0 and day 28 after the second dose for TCRbeta chain sequencing. The CDR3 measures 13 amino acids from cysteine to phenylalanine. Only the CDR3 region is kept as DNA, spanning 39 bases read in frame from base 1. V is clipped by 3 bases and J by 1 base, and the sequence between their germline boundaries is 6 bases long. Based on the germline V gene (reference sequence), the CDR1 and CDR2 sequences are SEHNR and FQNEAQ.

The CDR3 regions of human TCRbeta chains were analyzed by immunosequencing. Processing in the source paper ran as follows. Repertoire TCRs were checked for matches against a reference library of SARS-CoV-2-specific TCRs that had been generated using the MIRA antigen-specificity platform. Breadth meant the fraction of unique TCRs that were SARS-CoV-2-associated, whereas depth meant the fraction of total T cells that were SARS-CoV-2-associated. Each spike-specific TCR was assigned to its reactive spike region and to a CD4 or CD8 class using the MIRA data. Log10-transformed breadth and depth values were compared by one-way ANOVA with Sidak's multiple comparisons tests. As stored in TCRdb, this immuneACCESS dataset retains in-frame rearrangements with V and J assigned. A fraction of the clones does not appear; measured against another copy, unresolved V genes explain less than half of the discrepancy, and the remainder lacks a known reason. V and J calls and clone size are copied from that table; D and trimming were computed from the DNA. A total of roughly 80,000 clones appear in this sample, around 87% of them only once. The top ten clones comprise 4% to 5.5% of the sample.

This sample is drawn from a study of T cell responses to AZD1222 COVID-19 vaccine listed by TCRdb under 2021. Regarding the research as a whole: TCR sequencing covered more than 230 trial participants: about 210 given two doses of AZD1222 and approximately 26 given two doses of MenACWY control vaccine. Trial participants were enrolled by age into 18-55, 56-69 and 70-plus year subgroups, with 148, 28 and 57 TCR-sequenced participants respectively. Summary of the overall study and its limitations: Reportedly, close to half of the unique spike-specific TCRs recognized epitopes lying outside the regions that are mutated in the B.1.351 and B.1.1.7 variants. The whole spike protein was spanned by vaccine-associated CD4 TCRs, and dominant responses were seen in regions 160-218 and 743-854. Spike-specific TCR breadth and depth rose significantly after two AZD1222 doses compared with day 0 and with MenACWY recipients. Participants were mostly white British, with more females than males. The authors suggested clonal diversity may have been underestimated. In the small 56-69-year group, the increase in depth fell short of significance, most likely because of low power. No day 14 peak-response samples were available, so repertoires were characterized only after the peak T cell response. Only 5 to 7 AZD1222 recipients were SARS-CoV-2 seropositive at baseline, limiting conclusions about previously exposed vaccinees.

This specimen was peripheral blood, taken on day 0 of MenACWY control vaccination. This clonotype was obtained from an adult in good health. The chain was built from TRBV7-9 and TRBJ1-1; no D gene call is confident. The CDR3 protein: CASSFRANTEAFF. The nucleotide sequence is TGTGCCAGCAGCTTTAGGGCGAACACTGAAGCTTTCTTT.